This T cell receptor (beta chain) was sequenced in a study of Graves' ophthalmopathy and Graves' hyperthyroidism (dated by TCRdb to 2016 to 2019). With respect to the entire study: Peripheral blood was collected at initial diagnosis, prior to any treatment. To tell Graves' ophthalmopathy apart from Graves' hyperthyroidism, and to predict which patients would progress to ophthalmopathy, the study relied on TCR beta repertoire signatures. In total, over 130 blood samples were TCR-sequenced: under 45 ophthalmopathy, 80 or so hyperthyroidism and roughly 17 hyperthyroidism-to-ophthalmopathy patients. To explore V-J signatures that distinguish ophthalmopathy from hyperthyroidism, a discovery set of 100 patients was enrolled, made up of approximately 45 with ophthalmopathy and some 56 with stable hyperthyroidism. An independent validation cohort was composed of some 19 hyperthyroidism patients and 17 patients who later progressed from hyperthyroidism to ophthalmopathy. T-cell repertoires of thyroid tissue and blood were compared in over 5 hyperthyroidism patients. Following sample collection, hyperthyroidism patients were given methimazole at a starting dose of 30 mg daily, and ophthalmopathy patients were given high-dose intravenous methylprednisolone.

In the germline V gene, CDR1 corresponds to SGHRS and CDR2 to YFSETQ. The junction shows trimming of 0 bases on V and 0 bases on J, plus 10 bases between the germline ends. There are 16 amino acids in the CDR3, from cysteine to phenylalanine inclusive. Only the CDR3 portion is preserved as DNA: 48 bases, with reading frame beginning at the first base. This clonotype was counted many times. Its antigen remains unidentified. No much larger clone exists at a distance of one base, and base qualities are not known. TCR beta CDR3 regions were amplified from RNA transcripts for repertoire sequencing. A first-round RT-PCR used HTBI primers with the Qiagen OneStep RT-PCR kit, followed by a second-round multiplex PCR, size selection and purification. The libraries underwent paired-end sequencing with 100 bp reads on an Illumina HiSeq2000. From the authors' description of their analysis: SOAPnuke was used for read processing, and reads with adapters, uncalled bases, a mean Phred below 15, or no exact constant-primer or identifier match were discarded. High-quality paired reads were merged with COPE v1.2.5. Each unique nucleotide sequence was defined as a clonotype, and clonotypes were aligned to IMGT TRB V, D and J references with MiTCR v1.1. Only V-J combinations with frequency above 0.0001 were analysed, covering more than 99% of repertoires. For each V-J combination, a TCR clonal expansion and chaos score was defined as F50 clonal expansion divided by the chaos observed in the TCRdist matrix. Welch's t-statistics and random forest were used to narrow the features down to 10 to 15 V-J combinations, which were then fed into a naive Bayes classifier. The similarity between thyroid and blood repertoires was quantified using the Morisita-Horn index. In TCRdb, the public reads were trimmed at Q25 with fastp and aligned with MiXCR, with productive beta chains retained. When rows share a CDR3 protein, they turn into one entry using the most common DNA and genes. The V and J calls follow TCRdb's processing rather than the paper's. The sample records 650,000 to 900,000 distinct CDR3 sequences, approximately 40% of which are singletons. The ten largest clones add up to 44% of the sample.

Study-level results and caveats: Most expanded thyroid clonotypes with frequency above 0.001 were also detected in blood, suggesting blood repertoires may reflect the thyroid immune response. In cross-validation, the 13-signature model distinguished ophthalmopathy from stable hyperthyroidism with 85% to 90% sensitivity and almost 83% specificity, and in the test set the corresponding values were around 80% and 75%. In validation, the model predicted ophthalmopathy progression with more than 70% sensitivity and roughly 78% specificity; 12 predicted patients were CT-confirmed with GO in a median of roughly 6.8 months. No statistical method was used to set the sample size in advance, and the investigators knew which group each participant was assigned to.

Patients with ophthalmopathy had moderately to severely active disease, with a Clinical Activity Score of 3 or more, a NOSPECS grade of 4 or more, and a disease duration of less than 3 months. Patients with other autoimmune diseases, uncontrolled infections, pregnancy or lactation were excluded from the study. Clinical symptoms, serum thyroxine, TRAb, thyroid ultrasound and orbital computed tomography formed the basis of the diagnosis. Using Ficoll-Paque density gradient centrifugation, PBMCs were isolated from 9.5 to 10 ml of fresh peripheral blood. Total RNA was extracted with Trizol reagent and quality-checked on an Agilent 2100 Bioanalyzer.

The chain is encoded by TRBV5-1 joined to TRBJ1-5, with no confident D gene call. Material: peripheral blood. The source of this sequence is an adult man with Graves' ophthalmopathy. This receptor carries the CDR3 CASSLGSGNSNQPQHF. The nucleotides are TGCGCCAGCAGCTTGGGATCAGGAAATAGCAATCAGCCCCAGCATTTT.